The next 22 T cell receptor beta chains were all read from a single sample in a study of blood T cell repertoires in COVID-19. Libraries were prepared by immunoSEQ multiplex PCR; TCRdb keeps only in-frame clonotypes and omits some of them. The sample shows more than 250,000 clones, about 87% of them seen only once. Sequenced sample: PBMCs or T cells enriched from blood (not recorded which). The receptors originated from a woman in her 30s who had recovered from COVID-19.

The V gene is TRBV4-1, the J gene TRBJ2-7; D call uncertain. V lost 4 bases and J lost 7, with 14 bases in between. Germline CDR1 reads MGHRA; CDR2 reads YSYEKL. The CDR3 has 13 amino acids. The CDR3 sequence: CASSPIPRREQYF. The DNA of the CDR3 is TGCGCCAGCAGCCCTATACCACGGAGAGAGCAGTACTTC.

This clone came up a few times. This chain connects TRBV2 to TRBJ1-2, with D tentatively TRBD1 (5 bases). The CDR3 has 13 residues. V was cut by 5 bases and J by 4 bases, with 11 bases left in between. Per germline, CDR1 SNHLY and CDR2 FYNNEI. The CDR3 region has the DNA TGTGCCAGCAGTTTAGGGGAGGCCTATGGCTACACCTTC. It is translated as CASSLGEAYGYTF.

This clone was detected only a few times. CDR3 coding DNA: TGTGCCAGCAGCCAAGACGTGCAGGCTGAAGCTTTCTTT. It translates to CASSQDVQAEAFF. The chain has TRBV3-1 (or the pseudogene TRBV3-2) and TRBJ1-1; the D is unclear. The CDR3 totals 13 residues. Germline V gene lookup returns CDR1 LGHDT and CDR2 YNNKEL (reference sequence). Between the trimmed V and J ends, which lost 0 bases and 6 bases, there was a span of 8 bases.

V and J are TRBV11-2 and TRBJ2-5; 7 positions agree with TRBD2. V shed 1 base and J 3 bases; nucleotides not matched to a gene: 5. CDR1 and CDR2 from the germline V gene are SGHAT and FQNNGV. The CDR3 sequence is 15 residues long. The CDR3 sequence is CASSLGVGTKETQYF. In DNA form, the CDR3 reads TGTGCCAGCAGCTTAGGGGTCGGGACTAAAGAGACCCAGTACTTC. The variable domain in full, with the rest retrieved from reference TRBV11-2 and TRBJ2-5, is EAGVAQSPRYKIIEKRQSVAFWCNPISGHATLYWYQQILGQGPKLLIQFQNNGVVDDSQLPKDRFSAERLKGVDSTLKIQPAKLEDSAVYLCASSLGVGTKETQYFGPGTRLLVL.

The chain has TRBV4-1 and TRBJ1-1; no firm D call. Germline CDR1 and CDR2: MGHRA and YSYEKL. The CDR3 spans 14 residues. V dropped 0 bases and J dropped 6 bases, with 11 bases sitting between them. The CDR3 DNA is TGCGCCAGCAGCCAAGATGGCCCAAGTTCTGAAGCTTTCTTT. The encoded protein is CASSQDGPSSEAFF.

The rearrangement joins TRBV6-4 to TRBJ2-1; 10 bases align to TRBD2. The V segment lost 6 bases and the J segment 5 bases; nucleotides outside the gene matches: 7. Germline CDR1 MRHNA, CDR2 SNTAGT. The CDR3 runs 15 residues. CDR3 DNA: TGTGCCAGCAGCTTACTAGCGGGGTACGACAATGAGCAGTTCTTC. It specifies CASSLLAGYDNEQFF.

The V gene is TRBV7-2, the J gene TRBJ1-2, with a possible D match to TRBD1 (5 bases). This CDR3 comprises 13 residues. CDR1 is SGHTA and CDR2 is FQGNSA in the germline V gene. V lost 5 bases and J 2 bases, leaving 9 bases between the germline ends. CDR3 sequence reads: CASSQSGNYGYTF. CDR3 DNA: TGTGCCAGCAGCCAATCAGGGAACTATGGCTACACCTTC.

This clone has a single count. At one end, the junction sequence differs from germline, possibly due to a read error. The gene calls are TRBV11-2 and TRBJ2-2, with 9 bases identical to TRBD1. This CDR3 spans 15 amino acids. Germline V gives CDR1 SGHAT, CDR2 FQNNGV. CDR3 sequence (DNA): TGTGCCAGCAGCCTAAGGCCGGGACAGGGAGGGGGGCTGTTTTTT. Translated: CASSLRPGQGGGLFF.

The chain has TRBV7-2 and TRBJ2-3; 7 nucleotides agree with TRBD1. The CDR3 length is 13 residues. The V gene end was trimmed by 1 base and the J gene end by 11 bases; junction bases not matched to a gene: 6. CDR1 and CDR2 from the germline V gene are SGHTA and FQGNSA. The CDR3 region is CASSLDPGQKQYF. CDR3 bases: TGTGCCAGCAGCTTAGATCCGGGACAGAAGCAGTATTTT.

This rearrangement joins TRBV12-5 to TRBJ1-1, with D tentatively TRBD1 (6 bases). Looked up from germline, CDR1 is LGHNT and CDR2 is FRNRAP. Trimming shortened V by 0 bases and J by 4 bases, and 12 bases separated the two germline ends. The CDR3 sequence is 15 residues long. The CDR3 bases are TGTGCTAGTGGTTTGGTATTGGGGGCGCGCACTGAAGCTTTCTTT. The encoded protein is CASGLVLGARTEAFF.

This sequence joins TRBV4-1 and TRBJ2-5, with 9 bases matching TRBD1. J was trimmed by 7 bases and V by 2 bases; bases with no gene match: 8. CDR3 size: 15 residues. CDR1 is MGHRA and CDR2 is YSYEKL in the germline V gene. The CDR3 here is CASSQTGTGKMTQYF. Here the CDR3 DNA reads TGCGCCAGCAGCCAAACCGGGACAGGGAAAATGACCCAGTACTTC.

The chain recombines TRBV7-2 with TRBJ2-1; possible D gene TRBD2, 5 bases. The V end lost 3 bases, the J end lost 4 bases, and 7 bases lay between the germline ends. Germline lookup yields CDR1 SGHTA and CDR2 FQGNSA. The CDR3 totals 13 residues. The CDR3 nucleotides are TGTGCCAGCAGCTTCGGGGTTTACAATGAGCAGTTCTTC. The encoded protein is CASSFGVYNEQFF.

The rearrangement joins TRBV7-9 to TRBJ1-4, with a possible D match to TRBD1 (6 bases). Trimming removed 3 bases at V and 2 bases at J, with 16 bases between. CDR3 length: 17 amino acids. Germline V gene lookup returns CDR1 SEHNR and CDR2 FQNEAQ (reference sequence). CDR3 nucleotides: TGTGCCAGCAGCTTCCCCCATGGGGGCTCGACTAATGAAAAACTGTTTTTT. It codes for CASSFPHGGSTNEKLFF. Together with reference TRBV7-9 and TRBJ1-4, the CDR3 gives the full variable domain: DTGVSQNPRHKITKRGQNVTFRCDPISEHNRLYWYRQTLGQGPEFLTYFQNEAQLEKSRLLSDRFSAERPKGSFSTLEIQRTEQGDSAMYLCASSFPHGGSTNEKLFFGSGTQLSVL.

V and J are TRBV2 and TRBJ2-3; the match to TRBD2 covers 13 bases. The length of the CDR3 is 15 residues. CDR1 and CDR2 from the germline V gene are SNHLY and FYNNEI. Trimming cost V 8 bases and J 3 bases; bases outside gene matches: 5. CDR3 nucleotide sequence: TGTGCCAGCGCGACGACTAGCGGGGGGACAGATACGCAGTATTTT. This codes for CASATTSGGTDTQYF.

This clone was seen once. The chain couples TRBV18 to TRBJ2-7, with 8 bases aligning to TRBD2. From germline, CDR1 is KGHSH and CDR2 LQKENI. The CDR3 sequence is 13 residues long. V shed 6 bases, J shed 3 bases, and the junction held 4 bases outside the gene matches. The CDR3 sequence: CASSFGGDYEQYF. CDR3 DNA: TGTGCCAGCTCCTTCGGGGGGGACTACGAGCAGTACTTC.

This sequence joins TRBV19 and TRBJ1-2, with TRBD1 identical over 7 bases. The CDR3 length is 15 residues. V was pared by 5 bases and J by 4 bases, with 10 bases of the junction left unmatched. Germline CDR1 LNHDA, CDR2 SQIVND (reference sequence). DNA for the CDR3: TGTGCCAGTAGTGGGACAGCTCGGGGGGGCTATGGCTACACCTTC. This codes for CASSGTARGGYGYTF.

CDR3 in amino acids: CASSSGVHGELFF. The CDR3 nucleotides are TGTGCCAGCAGTTCAGGGGTACACGGGGAGCTGTTTTTT. The chain carries TRBV27 and TRBJ2-2; TRBD1 is a possible D gene (6 bases). There are 13 residues in the CDR3. The germline CDR1 and CDR2 sequences are MNHEY and SMNVEV (reference sequence). The V gene lost 4 bases and the J gene lost 7 bases, with 10 bases spanning the gap.

This clone was seen only a few times. The chain joins TRBV19 to TRBJ1-5; D is undetermined. Per germline, CDR1 LNHDA and CDR2 SQIVND (reference sequence). The CDR3 is made up of 14 amino acids. Trimming removed 5 bases from V and 0 bases from J, with 8 bases in between. CDR3 nucleotides: TGTGCCAGTAGTTGGCCGTATAGCAATCAGCCCCAGCATTTT. Its translation: CASSWPYSNQPQHF.

The chain joins TRBV9 to TRBJ1-2; no firm D call. The CDR3 length is 13 residues. From germline, CDR1 is SGDLS and CDR2 YYNGEE. The germline V and J ends were trimmed by 5 bases and 0 bases, with 8 bases remaining between them. The CDR3 here is CASSLTSNYGYTF. The CDR3 nucleotides read TGTGCCAGCAGTCTAACCTCTAACTATGGCTACACCTTC.

V gene TRBV3-1 (or the pseudogene TRBV3-2) combines with J gene TRBJ2-1; 12 nucleotides match TRBD2. Germline V gene lookup returns CDR1 LGHDT and CDR2 YNNKEL (reference sequence). Trimming cost V 3 bases and J 5 bases; bases outside gene matches: 11. The CDR3 runs 18 residues. The CDR3 region is CASSHKSMTSGGNNEQFF. The CDR3 DNA is TGTGCCAGCAGCCACAAATCAATGACTAGCGGGGGAAACAATGAGCAGTTCTTC.

The genes are TRBV7-2 and TRBJ2-7; the match to TRBD1 covers 8 bases. The CDR3 is 17 amino acids. Trimming took 0 bases from V and 0 from J; bases not matched to a gene: 7. Per the germline V gene, CDR1 is SGHTA and CDR2 is FQGNSA. The CDR3 loop is CASSLAPPGQASYEQYF. In nucleotides, the CDR3 is TGTGCCAGCAGCTTAGCACCCCCGGGACAGGCCTCCTACGAGCAGTACTTC.

The chain is built from TRBV7-2 and TRBJ2-7, with 8 nucleotides matching TRBD1. V lost 5 bases to trimming and J lost 3 bases; unmatched junction nucleotides: 6. Germline CDR1 and CDR2: SGHTA and FQGNSA. The CDR3 extends over 14 amino acids. CDR3 DNA: TGTGCCAGCAGCGTACGGACAGGGAACTACGAGCAGTACTTC. Its protein product is CASSVRTGNYEQYF.